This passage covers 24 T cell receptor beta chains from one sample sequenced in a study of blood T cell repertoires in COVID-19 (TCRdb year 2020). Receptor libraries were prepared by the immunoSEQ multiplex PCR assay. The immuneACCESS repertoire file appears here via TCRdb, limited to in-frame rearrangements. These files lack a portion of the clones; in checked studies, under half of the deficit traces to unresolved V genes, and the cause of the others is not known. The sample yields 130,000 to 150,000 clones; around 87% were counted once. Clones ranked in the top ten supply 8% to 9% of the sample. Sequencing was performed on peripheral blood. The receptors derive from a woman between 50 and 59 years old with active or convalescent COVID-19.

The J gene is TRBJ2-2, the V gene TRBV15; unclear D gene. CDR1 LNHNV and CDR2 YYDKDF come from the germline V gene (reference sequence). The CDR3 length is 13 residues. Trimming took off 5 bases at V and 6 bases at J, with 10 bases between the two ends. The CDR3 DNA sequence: TGTGCCACCAGCCCCTTGGCGGCCGGGGAGCTGTTTTTT. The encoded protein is CATSPLAAGELFF. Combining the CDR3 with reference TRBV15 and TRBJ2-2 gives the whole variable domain DAMVIQNPRYQVTQFGKPVTLSCSQTLNHNVMYWYQQKSSQAPKLLFHYYDKDFNNEADTPDNFQSRRPNTSFCFLDIRSPGLGDTAMYLCATSPLAAGELFFGEGSRLTVL.

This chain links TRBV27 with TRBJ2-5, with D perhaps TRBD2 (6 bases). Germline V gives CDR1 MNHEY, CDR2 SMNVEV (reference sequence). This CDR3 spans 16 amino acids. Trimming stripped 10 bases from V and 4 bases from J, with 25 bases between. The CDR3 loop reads CATSPLSSGRGETQYF. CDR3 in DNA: TGTGCCACCTCACCTCTATCCTCAGGGCGGGGAGAGACCCAGTACTTC.

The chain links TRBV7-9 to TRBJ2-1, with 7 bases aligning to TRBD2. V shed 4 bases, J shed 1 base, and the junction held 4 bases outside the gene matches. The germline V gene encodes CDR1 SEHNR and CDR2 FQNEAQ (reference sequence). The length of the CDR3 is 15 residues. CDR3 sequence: CASSSSGHSYNEQFF. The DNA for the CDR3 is TGTGCCAGCAGCTCTAGCGGACATTCCTACAATGAGCAGTTCTTC.

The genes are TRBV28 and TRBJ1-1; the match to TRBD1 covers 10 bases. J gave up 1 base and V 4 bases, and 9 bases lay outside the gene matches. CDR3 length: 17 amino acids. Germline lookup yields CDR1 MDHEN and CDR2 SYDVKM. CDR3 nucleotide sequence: TGTGCCAGCAGTTCGCGATCCGGGACAGGGGCGAACACTGAAGCTTTCTTT. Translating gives CASSSRSGTGANTEAFF.

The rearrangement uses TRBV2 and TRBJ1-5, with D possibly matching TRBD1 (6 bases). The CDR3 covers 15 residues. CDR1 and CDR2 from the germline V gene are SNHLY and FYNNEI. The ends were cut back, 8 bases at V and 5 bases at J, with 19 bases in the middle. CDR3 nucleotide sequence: TGTGCCAGCTCAAGACAGGTCGAGTTGTATCAGCCCCAGCATTTT. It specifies CASSRQVELYQPQHF.

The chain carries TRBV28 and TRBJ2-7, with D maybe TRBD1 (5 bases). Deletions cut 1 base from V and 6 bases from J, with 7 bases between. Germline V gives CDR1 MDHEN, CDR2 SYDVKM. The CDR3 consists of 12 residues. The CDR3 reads CASSLSGSEQYF. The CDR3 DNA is TGTGCCAGCAGTTTATCAGGGTCCGAGCAGTACTTC.

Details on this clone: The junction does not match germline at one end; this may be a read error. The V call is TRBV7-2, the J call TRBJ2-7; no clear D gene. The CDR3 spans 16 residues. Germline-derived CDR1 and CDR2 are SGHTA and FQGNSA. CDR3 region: CASSLKVAVTSHEQYF. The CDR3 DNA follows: TGTGCCAGCAGCTTAAAGGTTGCGGTTACCTCCCACGAGCAGTACTTC.

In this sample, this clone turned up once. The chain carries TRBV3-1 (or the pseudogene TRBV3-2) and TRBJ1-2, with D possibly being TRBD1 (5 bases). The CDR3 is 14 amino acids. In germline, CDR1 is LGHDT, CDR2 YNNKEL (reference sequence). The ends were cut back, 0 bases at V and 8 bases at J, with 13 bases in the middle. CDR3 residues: CASSQDLARGGYTF. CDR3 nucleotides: TGTGCCAGCAGCCAAGATCTCGCCCGGGGGGGCTACACCTTC.

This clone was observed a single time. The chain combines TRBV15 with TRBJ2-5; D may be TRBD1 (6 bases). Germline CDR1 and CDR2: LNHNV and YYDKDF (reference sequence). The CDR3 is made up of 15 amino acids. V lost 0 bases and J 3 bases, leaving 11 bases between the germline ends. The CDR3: CATSRDPTGKETQYF. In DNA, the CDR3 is TGTGCCACCAGCAGAGATCCCACAGGGAAAGAGACCCAGTACTTC.

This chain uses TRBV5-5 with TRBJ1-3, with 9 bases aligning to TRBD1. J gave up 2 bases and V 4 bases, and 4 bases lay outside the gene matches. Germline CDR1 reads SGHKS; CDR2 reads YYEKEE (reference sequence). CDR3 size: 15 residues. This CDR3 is CASSPGTGTGNTIYF. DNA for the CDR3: TGTGCCAGCAGCCCGGGGACAGGGACTGGAAACACCATATATTTT.

In nucleotides, the CDR3 is TGTGCCAGCAGCTCTAACTCCCGGACCGGGGAGCTGTTTTTT. Translated, it gives CASSSNSRTGELFF. The chain is built from TRBV7-8 and TRBJ2-2; D is uncertain. Per germline, CDR1 SGHVS and CDR2 FQNEAQ. V was trimmed by 4 bases and J by 5 bases, leaving 11 bases between them. CDR3 size: 14 residues.

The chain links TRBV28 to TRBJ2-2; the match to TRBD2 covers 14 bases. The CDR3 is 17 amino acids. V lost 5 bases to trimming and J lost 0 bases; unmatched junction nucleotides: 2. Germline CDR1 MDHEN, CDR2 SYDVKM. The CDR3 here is CASSTGLAGANTGELFF. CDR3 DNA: TGTGCCAGCAGTACGGGACTAGCGGGGGCGAACACCGGGGAGCTGTTTTTT.

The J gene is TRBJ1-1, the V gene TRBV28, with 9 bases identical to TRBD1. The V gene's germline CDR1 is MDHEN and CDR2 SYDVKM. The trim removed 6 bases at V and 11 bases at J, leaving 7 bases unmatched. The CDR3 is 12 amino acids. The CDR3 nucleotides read TGTGCCAGCAGCCTACAGGGGGCTGGGGCTTTCTTT. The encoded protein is CASSLQGAGAFF.

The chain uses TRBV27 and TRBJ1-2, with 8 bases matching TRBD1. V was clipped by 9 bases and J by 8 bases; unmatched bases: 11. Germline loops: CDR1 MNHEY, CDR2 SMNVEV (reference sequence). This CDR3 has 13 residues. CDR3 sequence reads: CARDDRGPRGYTF. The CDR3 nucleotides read TGTGCCAGAGACGACAGGGGTCCCAGAGGCTACACCTTC.

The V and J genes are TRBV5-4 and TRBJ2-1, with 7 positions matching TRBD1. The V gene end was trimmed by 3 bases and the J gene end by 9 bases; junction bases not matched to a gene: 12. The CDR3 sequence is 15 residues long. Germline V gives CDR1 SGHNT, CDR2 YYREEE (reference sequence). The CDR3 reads CASSSMQEAGGEQFF. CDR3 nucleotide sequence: TGTGCCAGCAGCTCGATGCAGGAAGCAGGGGGTGAGCAGTTCTTC.

This CDR3 is CASSQTVSYGYTF. CDR3 coding DNA: TGTGCCAGCAGCCAGACAGTTTCCTATGGCTACACCTTC. V is TRBV12-3 or TRBV12-4 and J is TRBJ1-2, with D perhaps TRBD1 (5 bases). Trimming removed 6 bases from V and 4 bases from J, with 12 bases in between. The CDR3 contains 13 residues.

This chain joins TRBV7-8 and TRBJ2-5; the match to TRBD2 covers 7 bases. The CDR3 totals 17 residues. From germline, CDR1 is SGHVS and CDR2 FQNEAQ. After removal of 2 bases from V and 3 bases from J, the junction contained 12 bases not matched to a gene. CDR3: CASSLNSAGAGEETQYF. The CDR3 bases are TGTGCCAGCAGCTTAAACTCCGCCGGGGCGGGGGAAGAGACCCAGTACTTC.

CDR3 amino acids: CASSSYCWPFARLNTGELFF. CDR3 in DNA: TGTGCCAGCAGCTCCTATTGTTGGCCTTTTGCGCGACTGAACACCGGGGAGCTGTTTTTT. The J gene is TRBJ2-2, the V gene TRBV12-1; TRBD2 is the table's D call and was not checked against the DNA. TRBV12-1 is described as a pseudogene. The CDR3 is 20 amino acids.

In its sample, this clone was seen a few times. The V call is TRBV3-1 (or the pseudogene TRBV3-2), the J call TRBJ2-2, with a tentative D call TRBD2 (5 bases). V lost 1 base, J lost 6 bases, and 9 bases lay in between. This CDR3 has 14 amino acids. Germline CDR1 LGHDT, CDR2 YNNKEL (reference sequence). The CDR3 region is CASSQGGRAGELFF. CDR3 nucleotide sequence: TGTGCCAGCAGCCAAGGTGGGAGAGCCGGGGAGCTGTTTTTT.

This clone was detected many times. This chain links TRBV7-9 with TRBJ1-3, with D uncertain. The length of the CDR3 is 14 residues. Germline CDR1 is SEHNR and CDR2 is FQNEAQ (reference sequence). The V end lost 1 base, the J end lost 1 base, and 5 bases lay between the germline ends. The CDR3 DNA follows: TGTGCCAGCAGCTTAGGGCGGTCTGGAAACACCATATATTTT. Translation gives CASSLGRSGNTIYF.

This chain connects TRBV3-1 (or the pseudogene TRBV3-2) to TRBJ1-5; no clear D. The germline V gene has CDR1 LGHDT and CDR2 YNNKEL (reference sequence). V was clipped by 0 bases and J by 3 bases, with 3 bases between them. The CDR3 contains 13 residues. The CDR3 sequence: CASSQDINQPQHF. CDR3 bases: TGTGCCAGCAGCCAAGACATCAATCAGCCCCAGCATTTT.

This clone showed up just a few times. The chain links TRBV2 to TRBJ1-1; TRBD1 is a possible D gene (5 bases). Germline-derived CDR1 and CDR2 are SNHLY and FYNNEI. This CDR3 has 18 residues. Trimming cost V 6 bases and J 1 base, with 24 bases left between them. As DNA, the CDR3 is TGTGCCAGCAGCCCTAGGGAGGGACTAGAGAAGCCGAACACTGAAGCTTTCTTT. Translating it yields CASSPREGLEKPNTEAFF.

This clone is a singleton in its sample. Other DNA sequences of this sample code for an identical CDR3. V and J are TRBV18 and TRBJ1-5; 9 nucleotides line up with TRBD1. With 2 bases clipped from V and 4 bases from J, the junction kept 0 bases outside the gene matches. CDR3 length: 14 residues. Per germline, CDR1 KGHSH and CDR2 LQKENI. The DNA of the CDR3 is TGTGCCAGCTCACCAGGACAGGGGAATCAGCCCCAGCATTTT. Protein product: CASSPGQGNQPQHF.

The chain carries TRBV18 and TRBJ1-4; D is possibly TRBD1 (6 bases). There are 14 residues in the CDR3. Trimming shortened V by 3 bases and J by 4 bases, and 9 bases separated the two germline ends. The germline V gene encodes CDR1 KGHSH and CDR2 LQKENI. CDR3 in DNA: TGTGCCAGCTCACCCCGACAGGATAATGAAAAACTGTTTTTT. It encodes CASSPRQDNEKLFF.